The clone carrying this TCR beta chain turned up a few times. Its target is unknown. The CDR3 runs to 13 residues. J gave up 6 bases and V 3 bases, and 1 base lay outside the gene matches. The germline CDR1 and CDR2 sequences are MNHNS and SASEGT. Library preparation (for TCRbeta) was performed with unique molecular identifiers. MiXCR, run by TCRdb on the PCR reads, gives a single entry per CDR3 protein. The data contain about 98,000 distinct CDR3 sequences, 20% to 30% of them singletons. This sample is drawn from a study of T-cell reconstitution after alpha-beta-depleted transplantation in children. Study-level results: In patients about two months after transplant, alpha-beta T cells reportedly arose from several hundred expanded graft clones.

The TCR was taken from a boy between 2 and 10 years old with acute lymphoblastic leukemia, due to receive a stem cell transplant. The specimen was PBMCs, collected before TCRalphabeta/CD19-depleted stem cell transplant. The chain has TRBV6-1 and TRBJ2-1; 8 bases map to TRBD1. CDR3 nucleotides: TGTGCCAGCAGTGAGCAGGGGGCCAATGAGCAGTTCTTC. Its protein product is CASSEQGANEQFF.